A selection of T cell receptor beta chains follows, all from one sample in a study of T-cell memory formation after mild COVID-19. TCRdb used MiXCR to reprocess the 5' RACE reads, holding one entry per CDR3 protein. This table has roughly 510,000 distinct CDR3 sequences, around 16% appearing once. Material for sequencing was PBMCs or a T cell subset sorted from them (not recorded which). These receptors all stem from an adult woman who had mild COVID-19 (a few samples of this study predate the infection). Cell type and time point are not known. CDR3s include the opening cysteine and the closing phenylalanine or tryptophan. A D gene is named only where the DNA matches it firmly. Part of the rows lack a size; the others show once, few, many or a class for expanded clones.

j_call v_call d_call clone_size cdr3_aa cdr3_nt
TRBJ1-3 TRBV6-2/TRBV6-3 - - CASSPPAGRAIYF TGTGCCAGCAGTCCCCCTGCGGGGAGAGCCATATATTTT
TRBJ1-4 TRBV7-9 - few CASSSLHRENEKLFF TGTGCCAGCAGCTCGCTGCACAGGGAGAATGAAAAACTGTTTTTT
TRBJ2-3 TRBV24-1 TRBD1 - CATSESGQDYTQYF TGTGCCACCAGTGAGAGCGGACAGGATTATACGCAGTATTTT
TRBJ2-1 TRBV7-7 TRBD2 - CASSLDGGAGNEQFF TGTGCCAGCAGCTTAGACGGGGGGGCGGGAAATGAGCAGTTCTTC
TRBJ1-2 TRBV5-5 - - CASSNYGQSRGVDYGYTF TGTGCCAGCAGCAACTACGGACAGAGCAGGGGAGTGGACTATGGCTACACCTTC
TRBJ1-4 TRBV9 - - CASSSENSNEKLFF TGTGCCAGCAGCTCAGAGAACTCTAATGAAAAACTGTTTTTT
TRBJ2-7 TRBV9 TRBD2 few CASSVELAGLSSSYEQYF TGTGCCAGCAGCGTAGAACTAGCGGGGCTATCATCTTCCTACGAGCAGTACTTC
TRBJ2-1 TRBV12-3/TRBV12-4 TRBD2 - CASGPSSGGRSEQFF TGTGCCAGCGGCCCGTCGTCTGGCGGGAGAAGTGAGCAGTTCTTC
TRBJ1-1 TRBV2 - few CASREWDTEAFF TGTGCCAGCCGAGAATGGGACACTGAAGCTTTCTTT
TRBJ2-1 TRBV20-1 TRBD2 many CSARESSGRAYNEQFF TGCAGTGCTAGAGAGTCTAGCGGGAGGGCCTACAATGAGCAGTTCTTC
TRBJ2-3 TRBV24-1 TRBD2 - CATSDPLGLAGADTQYF TGTGCCACCAGTGATCCGTTGGGACTAGCGGGCGCAGATACGCAGTATTTT
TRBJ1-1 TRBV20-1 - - CSARVGGQVNTEAFF TGCAGTGCTAGAGTCGGGGGACAAGTGAACACTGAAGCTTTCTTT
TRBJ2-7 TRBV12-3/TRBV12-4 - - CASSLQDTSYEQYF TGTGCCAGCAGTCTACAGGACACTTCCTACGAGCAGTACTTC
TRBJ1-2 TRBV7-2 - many CASSLGWGDGYTF TGTGCCAGCAGCCTCGGTTGGGGAGATGGCTACACCTTC
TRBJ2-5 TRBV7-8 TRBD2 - CASSFEGLAGGRETQYF TGTGCCAGCAGCTTCGAGGGACTAGCGGGGGGCCGTGAGACCCAGTACTTC
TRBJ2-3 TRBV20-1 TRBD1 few CSARDRGTGLSDTQYF TGCAGTGCTAGAGATCGAGGGACAGGGTTATCAGATACGCAGTATTTT
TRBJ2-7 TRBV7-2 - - CASSLGRPRVYEQYF TGTGCCAGCAGCCTCGGGCGGCCCAGGGTCTACGAGCAGTACTTC
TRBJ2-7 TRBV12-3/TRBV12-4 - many CASSWGSYEQYF TGTGCCAGCAGTTGGGGTTCCTACGAGCAGTACTTC
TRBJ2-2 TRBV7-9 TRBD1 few CASTQPPGTANTGELFF TGTGCCAGCACCCAACCCCCCGGGACAGCTAACACCGGGGAGCTGTTTTTT
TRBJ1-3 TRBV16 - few CASSHFAENSGNTIYF TGTGCCAGCAGCCATTTCGCCGAAAACTCTGGAAACACCATATATTTT
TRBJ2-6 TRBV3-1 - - CASSRGRNYRSGANVLTF TGTGCCAGCAGCCGAGGAAGGAATTACCGCTCTGGGGCCAACGTCCTGACTTTC
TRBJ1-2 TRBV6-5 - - CASSRYREGGGYTF TGTGCCAGCAGCCGCTACAGGGAAGGGGGGGGCTACACCTTC
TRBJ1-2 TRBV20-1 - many CSASGYGYTF TGCAGTGCTAGCGGCTATGGCTACACCTTC
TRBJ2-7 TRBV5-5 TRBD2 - CASSLPGLAGVLLSEQYF TGTGCCAGCAGCCTTCCGGGGCTAGCGGGAGTACTCCTCAGCGAGCAGTACTTC
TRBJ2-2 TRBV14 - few CASSQGHSAGELFF TGTGCCAGCAGCCAAGGCCATAGTGCCGGGGAGCTGTTTTTT
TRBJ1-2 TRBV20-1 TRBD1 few CSAYTGTGPGGYTF TGCAGTGCTTATACCGGGACAGGCCCGGGTGGCTACACCTTC
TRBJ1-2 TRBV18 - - CASTPRVANYGYTF TGTGCCAGCACGCCCAGGGTAGCTAACTATGGCTACACCTTC
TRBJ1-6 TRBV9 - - CASNENPNSPLHF TGTGCCAGCAATGAAAACCCCAATTCACCCCTCCACTTT
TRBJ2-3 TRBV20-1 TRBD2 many CSANSGREVSDTQYF TGCAGTGCCAATTCGGGGCGGGAGGTATCAGATACGCAGTATTTT
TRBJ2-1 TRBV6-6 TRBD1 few CASSYWTGQSSYNEQFF TGTGCCAGCAGTTACTGGACAGGGCAAAGCTCCTACAATGAGCAGTTCTTC
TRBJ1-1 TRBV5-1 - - CATSPRGGNTEAFF TGCGCCACCTCCCCCAGGGGCGGCAACACTGAAGCTTTCTTT
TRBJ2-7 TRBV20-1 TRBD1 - CSATRGQGREQYF TGCAGTGCAACACGGGGACAGGGAAGGGAGCAGTACTTC
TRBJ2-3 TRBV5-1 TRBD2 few CASSLVSGREDTQYF TGCGCCAGCAGCTTGGTTAGCGGGAGGGAAGATACGCAGTATTTT
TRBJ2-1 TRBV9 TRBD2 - CASSPGTSEEGDEQFF TGTGCCAGCAGCCCTGGGACTAGCGAGGAGGGGGATGAGCAGTTCTTC
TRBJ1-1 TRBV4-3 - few CASSPRQTNTEAFF TGCGCCAGCAGCCCTCGACAGACTAACACTGAAGCTTTCTTT
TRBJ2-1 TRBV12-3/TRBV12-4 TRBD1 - CASRRQGAYNEQFF TGTGCCAGCAGACGACAGGGAGCCTACAATGAGCAGTTCTTC
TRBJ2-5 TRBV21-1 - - CASTPGDREAETQYF TGTGCCAGCACCCCCGGGGACAGGGAGGCGGAGACCCAGTACTTC
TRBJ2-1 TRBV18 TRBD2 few CASSPSLAGGTNNEQFF TGTGCCAGCTCACCATCGCTAGCGGGGGGGACAAACAATGAGCAGTTCTTC
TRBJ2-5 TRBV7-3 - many CASSPDPYSKETQYF TGTGCCAGCAGCCCGGACCCGTACAGTAAAGAGACCCAGTACTTC
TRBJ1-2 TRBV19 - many CASSSDGSGYTF TGTGCCAGTAGTTCGGACGGTTCCGGCTACACCTTC
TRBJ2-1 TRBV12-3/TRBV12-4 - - CASTLRDNEQFF TGTGCCAGCACCCTGCGGGACAATGAGCAGTTCTTC
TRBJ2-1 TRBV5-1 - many CASSPSGRGNEQFF TGCGCCAGCAGCCCGAGCGGCCGAGGGAATGAGCAGTTCTTC
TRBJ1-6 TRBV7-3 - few CASSFDWKDPLHF TGTGCCAGCAGCTTCGATTGGAAGGATCCCCTCCACTTT
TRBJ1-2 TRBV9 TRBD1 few CASSEGALGYTF TGTGCCAGCAGCGAGGGGGCTCTAGGCTACACCTTC
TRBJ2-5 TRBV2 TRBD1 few CASSGRGGAETQYF TGTGCCAGCAGTGGAAGAGGGGGCGCGGAGACCCAGTACTTC
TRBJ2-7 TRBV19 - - CASSVSRNSYEQYF TGTGCCAGTAGTGTATCAAGAAACAGCTACGAGCAGTACTTC
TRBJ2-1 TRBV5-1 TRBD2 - CASSLDLAGEQFF TGCGCCAGCAGCTTGGATCTAGCGGGTGAGCAGTTCTTC
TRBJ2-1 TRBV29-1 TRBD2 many CSVEWETSGVDEQFF TGCAGCGTTGAATGGGAAACTAGCGGGGTCGATGAGCAGTTCTTC
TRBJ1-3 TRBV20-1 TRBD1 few CSAYPGTGGPSGDGNTIYF TGCAGTGCTTATCCCGGGACAGGGGGTCCTTCAGGAGATGGAAACACCATATATTTT
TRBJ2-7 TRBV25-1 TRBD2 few CASSPSYGTSGSLNEQYF TGTGCCAGCAGTCCCTCCTATGGTACTAGCGGGAGTTTGAACGAGCAGTACTTC